A single sample gave rise to the 14 T cell receptor beta chains below, sequenced in a study of shared clonotypes between healthy human individuals. Profiled with immunoSEQ multiplex PCR; TCRdb holds only in-frame clones, not every one. The sample contains over a million clones, roughly 96% of which appear only once. Specimen: naive CD4+ T cells sorted from blood. Subset denoted: CD45RA+ positively selected. The receptors shown here come from a man younger than 45 in good health.

In regard to this clone: Distinct nucleotide sequences in the sample also encode this CDR3. This chain connects TRBV28 to TRBJ1-4; unclear D gene. CDR1 and CDR2 (germline): MDHEN, SYDVKM. The V end lost 6 bases, the J end lost 7 bases, and 9 bases lay between the germline ends. The CDR3 is 12 residues long. The chain's CDR3 is CASRTGGEKLFF. The CDR3 nucleotides read TGTGCCAGCAGAACGGGAGGTGAAAAACTGTTTTTT.

The CDR3 coding sequence is TGTGCCAGCAGCATGGGGGCAGCCTACGAGCAGTACTTC. It is translated as CASSMGAAYEQYF. The rearrangement links TRBV5-4 to TRBJ2-7; tentatively, D is TRBD1 (6 bases). V lost 4 bases and J lost 2, with 10 bases in between. The CDR3 runs to 13 residues. Germline loops: CDR1 SGHNT, CDR2 YYREEE (reference sequence).

For this clone: Other DNA sequences in the sample encode the same CDR3. CDR3 residues: CASSYSGGSNYGYTF. The CDR3 DNA sequence: TGTGCCAGCAGTTACTCTGGGGGATCTAACTATGGCTACACCTTC. The chain recombines TRBV6-5 with TRBJ1-2; TRBD1 might be the D (5 bases). The CDR3 contains 15 residues. Germline lookup yields CDR1 MNHEY and CDR2 SVGAGI. Trimming stripped 0 bases from V and 0 bases from J, with 8 bases between.

This clone was counted a single time. The chain has TRBV28 and TRBJ1-2; D is unclear. Trimming stripped 1 base from V and 8 bases from J, with 11 bases between. CDR3 size: 13 residues. Germline V gene data show CDR1 as MDHEN and CDR2 as SYDVKM. Here the CDR3 DNA reads TGTGCCAGCAGTTTATTTGGAACGGGCGGCTACACCTTC. Translation: CASSLFGTGGYTF.

J is TRBJ1-2 and V is TRBV28, with 12 bases lining up with TRBD1. The CDR3 runs 15 residues. Germline V gene data show CDR1 as MDHEN and CDR2 as SYDVKM. After removal of 6 bases from V and 6 bases from J, the junction contained 8 bases not matched to a gene. The CDR3 is CASSDSGTGGDGYTF. The CDR3, as DNA: TGTGCCAGCAGCGACTCCGGGACAGGGGGCGATGGCTACACCTTC.

The V call is TRBV4-1, the J call TRBJ1-2; D gene uncertain. Trimming took 0 bases from V and 5 from J, leaving 13 bases between them. This CDR3 spans 15 amino acids. Germline CDR1 MGHRA, CDR2 YSYEKL. CDR3 in DNA: TGCGCCAGCAGCCAAGATAATCGGCAGCCATATGGCTACACCTTC. It translates to CASSQDNRQPYGYTF.

The chain employs TRBV19 and TRBJ2-5; D call uncertain. The CDR3 covers 16 residues. V lost 5 bases and J lost 2, with 18 bases in between. Germline V gene data show CDR1 as LNHDA and CDR2 as SQIVND (reference sequence). Here the CDR3 reads CASSPGLRRYQETQYF. In DNA form, the CDR3 reads TGTGCCAGTAGTCCTGGGTTGCGGAGATATCAAGAGACCCAGTACTTC. Looking up the rest from reference TRBV19 and TRBJ2-5 gives the full variable domain: DGGITQSPKYLFRKEGQNVTLSCEQNLNHDAMYWYRQDPGQGLRLIYYSQIVNDFQKGDIAEGYSVSREKKESFPLTVTSAQKNPTAFYLCASSPGLRRYQETQYFGPGTRLLVL.

The V call is TRBV29-1, the J call TRBJ1-1, with 7 bases matching TRBD1. CDR1 is SQVTM and CDR2 is ANQGSEA in the germline V gene. This CDR3 has 13 residues. Trimming removed 6 bases from V and 7 bases from J; junction bases left unmatched: 11. The CDR3 reads CSVKYRGGGEAFF. The CDR3 bases are TGCAGCGTAAAATACAGGGGTGGGGGTGAAGCTTTCTTT.

The chain has TRBV10-3 and TRBJ2-7, with TRBD1 matching 9 bases. The CDR3 consists of 14 residues. V shed 4 bases, J shed 5 bases, and the junction held 6 bases outside the gene matches. Germline V CDR1 and CDR2: ENHRY, SYGVKD. CDR3: CAISADRGGDEQYF. The CDR3, as DNA: TGTGCCATCAGTGCGGACAGGGGAGGCGACGAGCAGTACTTC.

The table lists this clone with a count of one. The chain carries TRBV6-6 and TRBJ1-1; the match to TRBD1 covers 7 bases. Looked up from germline, CDR1 is MNHNY and CDR2 is SVGAGI (reference sequence). The V and J ends lost 6 bases and 2 bases, in that order; junction bases with no gene match: 9. The CDR3 is 15 amino acids. The CDR3, as DNA: TGTGCCAGCAGGATGACAGGGCTTACTAACACTGAAGCTTTCTTT. Amino acid sequence: CASRMTGLTNTEAFF.

The chain recombines TRBV7-2 with TRBJ2-4; D gene ambiguous. Trimming cost V 6 bases and J 0 bases, with 9 bases left between them. The CDR3 consists of 14 residues. Germline V CDR1 and CDR2: SGHTA, FQGNSA. Written as DNA, the CDR3 is TGTGCCAGCAGTCTCAATTTAGCCAAAAACATTCAGTACTTC. This sequence encodes CASSLNLAKNIQYF.

Of note for this clone: A much larger clone lies one base from this, so it may be a read error. This same CDR3 is encoded by further DNA sequences in the sample. V usage is TRBV18 and J usage is TRBJ2-7, with TRBD1 as a possible D gene (6 bases). The V gene's germline CDR1 is KGHSH and CDR2 LQKENI. This CDR3 is built from 14 residues. The CDR3: CASSPKQGGYEQYF. The CDR3, as DNA: TGTGCCAGTTCACCAAAACAGGGTGGTTACGAGCAGTACTTC. Using reference TRBV18 and TRBJ2-7 for the parts outside the CDR3, the full variable domain is NAGVMQNPRHLVRRRGQEARLRCSPMKGHSHVYWYRQLPEEGLKFMVYLQKENIIDESGMPKERFSAEFPKEGPSILRIQQVVRGDSAAYFCASSPKQGGYEQYFGPGTRLTVT.

This chain joins TRBV19 and TRBJ2-1, with 10 bases fitting TRBD2. Germline CDR1 LNHDA, CDR2 SQIVND (reference sequence). The CDR3 consists of 15 residues. Trimming took 2 bases from V and 6 from J; bases not matched to a gene: 4. The CDR3 sequence: CASSISSGGRNEQFF. CDR3 coding DNA: TGTGCCAGTAGTATATCTAGCGGGGGCCGCAATGAGCAGTTCTTC.

The chain carries TRBV10-2 and TRBJ2-5, with TRBD2 identical over 8 bases. The J segment lost 7 bases and the V segment lost 5 bases, leaving 6 bases of the junction unmatched. The CDR3 consists of 13 residues. The V gene's germline CDR1 is WSHSY and CDR2 SAAADI. The CDR3 DNA reads TGCGCCAGCAGTCGGACTAGCTCCATGACCCAGTACTTC. Translating it yields CASSRTSSMTQYF.